The 20 T cell receptor beta chains listed next were all sequenced from one sample in a study of multiple sclerosis patients with progressive multifocal leukoencephalopathy. Assay: immunoSEQ multiplex PCR; the TCRdb copy retains only in-frame clones and omits some. The sample carries some 27,000 clones, roughly 89% recorded once. The time point is: approximately 12 months of natalizumab therapy. Sequenced here: PBMCs, sampled from a patient treated with natalizumab. These TCRs come from a human donor with multiple sclerosis.

The chain is built from TRBV6-6 and TRBJ1-1; D unresolved. The V gene lost 6 bases and the J gene lost 4 bases, with 15 bases spanning the gap. This CDR3 spans 14 amino acids. Germline V CDR1 and CDR2: MNHNY, SVGAGI (reference sequence). CDR3 region: CASSYAGRSTEAFF. CDR3 sequence (DNA): TGTGCCAGCAGCTACGCCGGGCGGAGCACTGAAGCTTTCTTT.

This clone is a singleton in its sample. V gene TRBV5-8 combines with J gene TRBJ2-3, with D perhaps assigned TRBD1 or TRBD2 (5 bases each). The germline gives CDR1 SGHTS, CDR2 YDEGEE. CDR3 size: 14 residues. V was pared by 4 bases and J by 1 base, with 10 bases between. In nucleotides, the CDR3 is TGTGCCAGCAGCCAGGGACCGGGCACAGATACGCAGTATTTT. This sequence encodes CASSQGPGTDTQYF.

This rearrangement joins TRBV6-1 to TRBJ1-2, with unresolved D. V was clipped by 3 bases and J by 3 bases, with 11 bases between them. CDR1 MNHNS and CDR2 SASEGT come from the germline V gene. The CDR3 runs to 14 residues. For the CDR3, the DNA is TGTGCCAGCAGTGATTCCTTGGGCCACTATGGCTACACCTTC. Its translation: CASSDSLGHYGYTF.

Here the CDR3 reads CASSQEATGLNSPLHF. The CDR3 DNA is TGTGCCAGCAGCCAAGAGGCGACAGGGCTCAATTCACCCCTCCACTTT. The chain joins TRBV4-2 to TRBJ1-6, with 7 bases that match TRBD1. This CDR3 is 16 amino acids long. V gave up 0 bases and J gave up 7 bases; unmatched junction bases: 6. Germline V gene data show CDR1 as LGHNA and CDR2 as YNFKEQ.

This clone was seen more than once but under ten times. The chain employs TRBV11-2 and TRBJ2-3; 8 bases fit TRBD1. Trimming cost V 5 bases and J 4 bases; bases outside gene matches: 5. This CDR3 is 14 amino acids long. The germline CDR1 and CDR2 sequences are SGHAT and FQNNGV. CDR3 region: CASSPDREADTQYF. The CDR3 coding sequence is TGTGCCAGCAGCCCGGACAGGGAGGCAGATACGCAGTATTTT.

This chain joins TRBV7-2 and TRBJ1-1, with unresolved D. CDR1 and CDR2 from the germline V gene are SGHTA and FQGNSA. The CDR3 totals 15 residues. The ends were cut back, 0 bases at V and 5 bases at J, with 13 bases in the middle. In DNA, the CDR3 is TGTGCCAGCAGCTTAGCGGGGTCAGGATTTACTGAAGCTTTCTTT. This translates into CASSLAGSGFTEAFF. The full variable domain, rest sourced from reference TRBV7-2 and TRBJ1-1, is GAGVSQSPSNKVTEKGKDVELRCDPISGHTALYWYRQSLGQGLEFLIYFQGNSAPDKSGLPSDRFSAERTGGSVSTLTIQRTQQEDSAVYLCASSLAGSGFTEAFFGQGTRLTVV.

V is TRBV18 and J is TRBJ2-6, with no clear D. The CDR3 totals 15 residues. Trimming took 3 bases from V and 0 from J, leaving 6 bases between them. Germline V CDR1 and CDR2: KGHSH, LQKENI. The CDR3 loop is CASSPLDSGANVLTF. CDR3 coding DNA: TGTGCCAGCTCACCTCTGGACTCTGGGGCCAACGTCCTGACTTTC.

The V and J genes are TRBV4-2 and TRBJ1-2, with D maybe TRBD1 (6 bases). Trimming stripped 0 bases from V and 5 bases from J, with 13 bases between. This CDR3 contains 15 residues. CDR1 is LGHNA, CDR2 YNFKEQ, per germline. DNA of the CDR3: TGTGCCAGCAGCCAAGACGTCCTAGGGGGTTATGGCTACACCTTC. Amino acid sequence: CASSQDVLGGYGYTF.

This clone came up once. The J gene is TRBJ2-7, the V gene TRBV28; no clear D. This CDR3 is built from 12 residues. Per the germline V gene, CDR1 is MDHEN and CDR2 is SYDVKM. With 3 bases removed from V and 6 bases from J, the gap between germline ends came to 9 bases. Here the CDR3 reads CASSFRAVEQYF. The CDR3 DNA is TGTGCCAGCAGTTTTAGGGCCGTCGAGCAGTACTTC.

The V gene is TRBV9, the J gene TRBJ2-1, with 11 bases fitting TRBD2. V lost 0 bases to trimming and J lost 7 bases; unmatched junction nucleotides: 3. The CDR3 length is 15 residues. CDR1 is SGDLS, CDR2 YYNGEE, per germline. CDR3 residues: CASSVDGTSGNEQFF. The CDR3 region has the DNA TGTGCCAGCAGCGTAGATGGGACTAGCGGAAATGAGCAGTTCTTC.

The chain is built from TRBV7-8 and TRBJ2-1; D remains unclear. Per germline, CDR1 SGHVS and CDR2 FQNEAQ. The CDR3 runs 12 residues. The V gene lost 1 base and the J gene lost 5 bases, with 3 bases spanning the gap. CDR3 sequence: CASSLEHNEQFF. CDR3 bases: TGTGCCAGCAGCTTAGAACACAATGAGCAGTTCTTC. The entire variable domain, with the rest obtained from reference TRBV7-8 and TRBJ2-1, is as follows: GAGVSQSPRYKVAKRGQDVALRCDPISGHVSLFWYQQALGQGPEFLTYFQNEAQLDKSGLPSDRFFAERPEGSVSTLKIQRTQQEDSAVYLCASSLEHNEQFFGPGTRLTVL.

This chain connects TRBV25-1 to TRBJ1-6; D remains unclear. V shed 1 base and J shed 7 bases, with 5 bases lying between them. The length of the CDR3 is 13 residues. Germline assignment: CDR1 MGHDK and CDR2 SYGVNS. CDR3 residues: CASSESENSPLHF. CDR3 in DNA: TGTGCCAGCAGTGAATCGGAGAATTCACCCCTCCACTTT.

The rearrangement uses TRBV10-3 and TRBJ1-3; 8 positions match TRBD1. CDR1 and CDR2 from the germline V gene are ENHRY and SYGVKD. Trimming took 4 bases from V and 3 from J; bases not matched to a gene: 5. This CDR3 spans 15 amino acids. CDR3 sequence: CAISAPGQGGNTIYF. The CDR3 nucleotides read TGTGCCATCAGTGCCCCAGGACAGGGTGGAAACACCATATATTTT.

This chain connects TRBV11-2 to TRBJ2-1; no definite D call. The CDR3 runs 12 residues. Germline CDR1 and CDR2: SGHAT and FQNNGV. The V end was cut by 5 bases, the J end by 4 bases, with 6 bases between. This CDR3 is CASSPRYNEQFF. CDR3 DNA: TGTGCCAGCAGCCCGCGTTACAATGAGCAGTTCTTC.

This chain joins TRBV19 and TRBJ2-3; a weak D match, TRBD1 (5 bases). V lost 7 bases and J lost 0, with 14 bases in between. From germline, CDR1 is LNHDA and CDR2 SQIVND (reference sequence). CDR3 length equals 15 residues. CDR3 region: CASKTTDLSTDTQYF. CDR3 nucleotides: TGTGCCAGTAAAACGACAGACCTTAGCACAGATACGCAGTATTTT.

This clone was seen a single time. The CDR3 bases are TGTGCCAGCAGGGGTACAGGGAGGAACACTGAAGCTTTCTTT. It translates to CASRGTGRNTEAFF. This sequence joins TRBV6-6 and TRBJ1-1, with D perhaps TRBD1 (6 bases). Germline V gene data show CDR1 as MNHNY and CDR2 as SVGAGI (reference sequence). The CDR3 is made up of 14 amino acids. Trimming cost V 6 bases and J 1 base, with 12 bases left between them.

The rearrangement links TRBV10-3 to TRBJ1-5; 7 bases are shared with TRBD1. V lost 10 bases to trimming and J lost 8 bases; unmatched junction nucleotides: 14. The CDR3 is made up of 14 amino acids. Germline V gene lookup returns CDR1 ENHRY and CDR2 SYGVKD. DNA for the CDR3: TGTGCCACGCAGCGGACAGGCCCTGAGGAGCCCCAGCATTTT. This codes for CATQRTGPEEPQHF.

The chain employs TRBV5-1 and TRBJ2-5; TRBD1 aligns across 8 bases. The V gene end was trimmed by 4 bases and the J gene end by 4 bases; junction bases not matched to a gene: 9. The CDR3 runs to 15 residues. CDR1 and CDR2 from the germline V gene are SGHRS and YFSETQ. This chain's CDR3 is CASSPQGALRETQYF. CDR3 DNA sequence: TGCGCCAGCAGCCCGCAGGGGGCGCTCCGAGAGACCCAGTACTTC.

The chain couples TRBV4-1 to TRBJ2-1; perhaps TRBD1 as D (5 bases). V was pared by 3 bases and J by 9 bases, with 9 bases between. The CDR3 is 12 amino acids. The germline gives CDR1 MGHRA, CDR2 YSYEKL. The CDR3 nucleotides are TGCGCCAGCAGCCACAACCAGGGTGAGCAGTTCTTC. The encoded protein is CASSHNQGEQFF.

The chain recombines TRBV19 with TRBJ1-6; possible D gene TRBD1, 5 bases. CDR3 size: 16 residues. Trimming took off 5 bases at V and 6 bases at J, with 17 bases between the two ends. CDR1 and CDR2 (germline): LNHDA, SQIVND (reference sequence). The chain's CDR3 is CASSAPRGKGNSPLHF. The DNA of the CDR3 is TGTGCCAGTAGTGCCCCTCGGGGGAAGGGTAATTCACCCCTCCACTTT.